This passage covers 22 T cell receptor beta chains from one sample sequenced in a study of cytomegalovirus exposure and HLA in healthy donors. Use of 60 Vbeta and 13 Jbeta primers characterized the PCR. TCRdb's table, derived via immunoSEQ multiplex PCR, lists solely in-frame clones and lacks some. Counted here are around 100,000 clones, almost 70% occurring once; the ten biggest clones make up approximately 9%. The sequenced sample consisted of PBMCs. The source is a young man in good health and CMV-seropositive.

This clone was seen a handful of times. This chain links TRBV29-1 with TRBJ1-4, with 10 positions matching TRBD1. The junction had 3 bases not matched to a gene; V was cut back by 4 bases and J by 4 bases. There are 14 residues in the CDR3. Germline lookup yields CDR1 SQVTM and CDR2 ANQGSEA. In DNA, the CDR3 is TGCAGCGTTGCAGGGACAGGGGTTAATGAAAAACTGTTTTTT. It specifies CSVAGTGVNEKLFF.

The chain is built from TRBV27 and TRBJ2-1; D remains ambiguous. Trimming left V 3 bases short and J 7 bases short, with 10 bases between. CDR3 length equals 13 residues. Looked up from germline, CDR1 is MNHEY and CDR2 is SMNVEV (reference sequence). The CDR3 here is CASSFLPGNEQFF. As DNA, the CDR3 is TGTGCCAGCAGTTTTCTACCCGGGAATGAGCAGTTCTTC.

The rearrangement links TRBV5-1 to TRBJ2-7, with 9 bases matching TRBD1. The CDR3 totals 14 residues. Germline values: CDR1 SGHRS, CDR2 YFSETQ. J was trimmed by 6 bases and V by 4 bases; bases with no gene match: 8. In nucleotides, the CDR3 is TGCGCCAGCAGCGAAACAGGGGGCACGGGCGAGCAGTACTTC. Translated, it gives CASSETGGTGEQYF.

CDR3 bases: TGTGCCAGCAGCTTGGCATCGGGGAGGGGAACTGAAGCTTTCTTT. This gives the protein CASSLASGRGTEAFF. The chain is built from TRBV5-4 and TRBJ1-1, with D possibly TRBD1 on 5 matching bases. Germline assignment: CDR1 SGHNT and CDR2 YYREEE (reference sequence). The CDR3 spans 15 residues. Trimming shortened V by 0 bases and J by 5 bases, and 14 bases separated the two germline ends.

This clone has only a few counts. This chain connects TRBV4-2 to TRBJ1-2; tentatively, D is TRBD1 (6 bases). This CDR3 spans 16 amino acids. V was shortened by 0 bases and J by 0 bases, with 11 bases between the two germline ends. Per germline, CDR1 LGHNA and CDR2 YNFKEQ. In nucleotides, the CDR3 is TGTGCCAGCAGCCAAGACAGGGGACAAGCTAACTATGGCTACACCTTC. Protein product: CASSQDRGQANYGYTF.

The chain has TRBV4-2 and TRBJ2-1; D call uncertain. This CDR3 region has 13 residues. In germline, CDR1 is LGHNA, CDR2 YNFKEQ. The V end lost 0 bases, the J end lost 5 bases, and 5 bases lay between the germline ends. The CDR3 loop is CASSQEINNEQFF. The DNA for the CDR3 is TGTGCCAGCAGCCAAGAAATAAACAATGAGCAGTTCTTC.

This clone was found once. V usage is TRBV30 and J usage is TRBJ1-5; D not certain. CDR3 length: 17 amino acids. The germline V and J ends were trimmed by 5 bases and 0 bases, with 20 bases remaining between them. The germline V gene encodes CDR1 GTSNPN and CDR2 SVGIG (reference sequence). The CDR3 nucleotides are TGTGCCTGGGGTTCATCCGGGATCTTCTATAGCAATCAGCCCCAGCATTTT. Encoded protein: CAWGSSGIFYSNQPQHF.

The gene calls are TRBV5-1 and TRBJ2-7, with 8 bases lining up with TRBD1. V lost 4 bases to trimming and J lost 2 bases; unmatched junction nucleotides: 2. This CDR3 contains 13 residues. Germline V gene sequence: CDR1 SGHRS, CDR2 YFSETQ. CDR3 residues: CASSRTGTYEQYF. DNA for the CDR3: TGCGCCAGCAGCCGGACAGGGACCTACGAGCAGTACTTC.

The gene calls are TRBV19 and TRBJ1-2; the D is unclear. The CDR3 runs to 14 residues. Germline CDR1 is LNHDA and CDR2 is SQIVND (reference sequence). Trimming cost V 7 bases and J 4 bases, with 16 bases left between them. The CDR3: CASTLSGRVYGYTF. As DNA, the CDR3 is TGTGCCAGTACCCTCAGCGGAAGAGTCTATGGCTACACCTTC. The complete variable domain, with remaining parts taken from reference TRBV19 and TRBJ1-2, reads DGGITQSPKYLFRKEGQNVTLSCEQNLNHDAMYWYRQDPGQGLRLIYYSQIVNDFQKGDIAEGYSVSREKKESFPLTVTSAQKNPTAFYLCASTLSGRVYGYTFGSGTRLTVV.

The chain combines TRBV18 with TRBJ1-4, with TRBD1 as a possible D gene (5 bases). Trimming took off 4 bases at V and 1 base at J, with 13 bases between the two ends. CDR3 length: 16 residues. CDR1 and CDR2 (germline): KGHSH, LQKENI. In DNA, the CDR3 is TGTGCCAGCTCACTTTCGGAAGGACAAACTAATGAAAAACTGTTTTTT. Protein product: CASSLSEGQTNEKLFF.

This sequence joins TRBV28 and TRBJ2-1; the D gene is possibly TRBD2 (7 bases). The CDR3 is made up of 14 amino acids. CDR1 is MDHEN and CDR2 is SYDVKM in the germline V gene. V lost 5 bases, J lost 8 bases, and 16 bases lay in between. CDR3 region: CASSLGGRQDEQFF. For the CDR3, the DNA is TGTGCCAGCAGTCTGGGGGGGCGCCAGGATGAGCAGTTCTTC.

This chain connects TRBV30 to TRBJ1-4; D is unresolved. V lost 4 bases and J lost 6, with 12 bases in between. The CDR3 totals 13 residues. CDR1 GTSNPN and CDR2 SVGIG come from the germline V gene (reference sequence). The chain's CDR3 is CAWTGSIDEKLFF. The DNA of the CDR3 is TGTGCCTGGACCGGGAGTATCGATGAAAAACTGTTTTTT.

This chain uses TRBV5-1 with TRBJ2-2; tentatively, D is TRBD1 (6 bases). V dropped 4 bases and J dropped 2 bases, with 15 bases sitting between them. This CDR3 spans 16 amino acids. The germline CDR1 and CDR2 sequences are SGHRS and YFSETQ. CDR3 sequence: CASSPGQYLNTGELFF. CDR3 DNA sequence: TGCGCCAGCAGCCCCGGACAGTACCTCAACACCGGGGAGCTGTTTTTT. The full variable domain, rest sourced from reference TRBV5-1 and TRBJ2-2, is KAGVTQTPRYLIKTRGQQVTLSCSPISGHRSVSWYQQTPGQGLQFLFEYFSETQRNKGNFPGRFSGRQFSNSRSEMNVSTLELGDSALYLCASSPGQYLNTGELFFGEGSRLTVL.

V usage is TRBV7-3 and J usage is TRBJ2-1, with D possibly TRBD2 on 6 matching bases. The CDR3 spans 16 residues. V gave up 5 bases and J gave up 3 bases, with 17 bases separating them. The V gene's germline CDR1 is SGHTA and CDR2 FQGTGA. CDR3 in amino acids: CASSPTAGLGYNEQFF. In DNA, the CDR3 is TGTGCCAGCAGCCCAACGGCGGGGTTAGGCTACAATGAGCAGTTCTTC.

The chain uses TRBV25-1 and TRBJ2-7; 9 positions agree with TRBD2. J lost 3 bases, V lost 1 base, and 7 bases had no gene match. This CDR3 is 16 amino acids long. Germline CDR1 reads MGHDK; CDR2 reads SYGVNS. The CDR3 nucleotides are TGTGCCAGCAGTGAATGGCGGGGGGGCGCGATCTACGAGCAGTACTTC. Protein: CASSEWRGGAIYEQYF.

This clone appeared a few times. The DNA of the CDR3 is TGTGCCAGCAGCTTATTCGTGACTAGCGTCCCCGGGGAGCTGTTTTTT. This translates into CASSLFVTSVPGELFF. The V call is TRBV7-3, the J call TRBJ2-2; 8 bases are a match to TRBD2. CDR1 and CDR2 from the germline V gene are SGHTA and FQGTGA. V shed 2 bases and J 6 bases; nucleotides not matched to a gene: 8. The CDR3 length is 16 residues.

J is TRBJ2-1 and V is TRBV19, with 13 bases that match TRBD2. This CDR3 is built from 14 residues. Germline CDR1 and CDR2: LNHDA and SQIVND (reference sequence). J gave up 7 bases and V 6 bases, and 3 bases lay outside the gene matches. The DNA for the CDR3 is TGTGCCAGTAGACTAGCGGGGGGGAGGAATGAGCAGTTCTTC. This gives the protein CASRLAGGRNEQFF.

Details on this clone: Sequence at one end of the junction differs from germline and may be a read error. The rearrangement uses TRBV7-7 and TRBJ1-3, with 8 bases lining up with TRBD1. Looked up from germline, CDR1 is SSHAT and CDR2 is FNYEAQ (reference sequence). The CDR3 is 15 residues long. CDR3 region: CASSPGQGAGNTIYF. The CDR3 nucleotides read TGTGCTAGCAGTCCCGGACAGGGCGCTGGAAACACCATATATTTT.

The sample holds one count of this clone. This rearrangement joins TRBV6-1 to TRBJ1-3; the D gene is possibly TRBD1 (6 bases). Trimming removed 7 bases from V and 3 bases from J, with 13 bases in between. CDR3 length: 14 amino acids. CDR1 is MNHNS and CDR2 is SASEGT in the germline V gene. This CDR3 reads CASKLGQSGNTIYF. The CDR3 DNA follows: TGTGCCAGCAAACTAGGACAGAGTGGAAACACCATATATTTT.

The genes are TRBV4-1 and TRBJ2-7, with TRBD2 matching 7 bases. Germline CDR1 and CDR2: MGHRA and YSYEKL. This CDR3 contains 17 residues. Losses at the gene ends were 1 base for V and 1 base for J; bases not matched to a gene: 10. This CDR3 reads CASSQVFVGRESYEQYV. The CDR3 nucleotides are TGCGCCAGCAGCCAAGTGTTTGTCGGGCGGGAGTCCTACGAGCAGTACGTC.

This chain uses TRBV7-2 with TRBJ2-2; tentatively, D is TRBD2 (6 bases). The germline gives CDR1 SGHTA, CDR2 FQGNSA. CDR3 length: 14 amino acids. The germline V and J ends were trimmed by 7 bases and 4 bases, with 13 bases remaining between them. The CDR3, as DNA: TGTGCCAGCACCTTGGGGGACTTCACCGGGGAGCTGTTTTTT. This codes for CASTLGDFTGELFF. The complete variable domain, with remaining parts taken from reference TRBV7-2 and TRBJ2-2, reads GAGVSQSPSNKVTEKGKDVELRCDPISGHTALYWYRQSLGQGLEFLIYFQGNSAPDKSGLPSDRFSAERTGGSVSTLTIQRTQQEDSAVYLCASTLGDFTGELFFGEGSRLTVL.

This clone came up a few times. This chain connects TRBV6-6 to TRBJ2-3, with 8 bases that match TRBD1. The CDR3 is made up of 14 amino acids. V gave up 6 bases and J gave up 4 bases; unmatched junction bases: 6. Germline CDR1 reads MNHNY; CDR2 reads SVGAGI (reference sequence). In DNA form, the CDR3 reads TGTGCCAGCAGCCCCGGACAGGGAGCAGATACGCAGTATTTT. Its protein product is CASSPGQGADTQYF.